This TCR beta chain was sequenced in a study of OX40 agonist ivuxolimab in advanced cancers. Study-wide context: Participants, about 83% male, averaged roughly 60 years of age, ranging from roughly 20 to 80. Whole-study findings and limits: Expanded clones belonging to CD8+ T cells outnumbered, on average, those of CD4+.

Note on this clone: Its antigen is not known.

Assay used: immunoSEQ multiplex PCR; TCRdb lists only in-frame clones, some missing. Of roughly 80,000 clones in the sample, over 75% are singletons; the top ten hold around 0.38%. The sample here was CD4+ or CD8+ T cells sorted from blood, taken in a trial of the OX40 agonist ivuxolimab. The TCR was taken from an adult with an advanced solid tumor such as melanoma, head and neck, liver or kidney cancer.

This chain's CDR3 is CASSEAPTGRGNTIYF. The CDR3 coding sequence is TGTGCCAGCAGTGAAGCCCCGACAGGGAGGGGAAACACCATATATTTT. The V and J genes are TRBV2 and TRBJ1-3; 7 bases match TRBD1. The CDR3 is 16 amino acids. The germline gives CDR1 SNHLY, CDR2 FYNNEI. Trimming took 0 bases from V and 4 from J; bases not matched to a gene: 6. Using reference TRBV2 and TRBJ1-3 for the parts outside the CDR3, the full variable domain is EPEVTQTPSHQVTQMGQEVILRCVPISNHLYFYWYRQILGQKVEFLVSFYNNEISEKSEIFDDQFSVERPDGSNFTLKIRSTKLEDSAMYFCASSEAPTGRGNTIYFGEGSWLTVV.